Reported below is one TCR beta chain. This receptor's antigen is unknown. No base qualities exist here, and no much larger clone lies one base off it. The sample is drawn from a study of control samples from healthy donors and cancer patients (dated by TCRdb to 2019 to 2021). The receptor library was made with the immunoSEQ multiplex PCR assay. TCRdb retrieved this table from immuneACCESS and kept in-frame rearrangements only. Not all clones are present; in checked studies, unresolved V genes account for under half, and no reason is known for the remainder. A total of 90,000 to 100,000 clones appear in this sample, 70% to 80% of them only once. Together, the top ten hold under 12% of the sample. This TCR was sampled from a woman in her twenties or thirties in good health. Sequenced input: blood.

The bases read TGTGCCAGCAGCGCCGGGGGCGTCCGGGGAGGCAACACTGAAGCTTTCTTT. The encoded protein is CASSAGGVRGGNTEAFF. The chain uses TRBV9 and TRBJ1-1; a tentative D call is TRBD1 (6 bases match). V is shortened by 3 bases, J by 2 bases, and the region joining them spans 20 bases. CDR1 and CDR2, per the germline V gene, are SGDLS and YYNGEE. There are 17 amino acids in the CDR3, from cysteine to phenylalanine inclusive. Solely the CDR3 DNA is kept, with 51 bases framed from the first base.